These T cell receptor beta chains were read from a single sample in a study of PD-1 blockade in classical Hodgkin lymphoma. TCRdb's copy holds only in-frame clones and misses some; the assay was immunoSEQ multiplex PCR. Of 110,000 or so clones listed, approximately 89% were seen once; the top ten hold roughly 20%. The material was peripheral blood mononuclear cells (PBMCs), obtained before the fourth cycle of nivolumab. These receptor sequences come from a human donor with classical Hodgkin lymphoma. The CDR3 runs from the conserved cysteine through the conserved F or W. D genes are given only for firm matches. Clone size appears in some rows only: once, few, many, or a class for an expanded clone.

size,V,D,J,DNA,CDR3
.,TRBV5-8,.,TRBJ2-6,TGTGCCAGCAGCCGACGACAGGCTGGGGCCAACGTCCTGACTTTC,CASSRRQAGANVLTF
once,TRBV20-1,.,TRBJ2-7,TGCAGTGGTAGAGACGGGAACGAGCAGTACTTC,CSGRDGNEQYF
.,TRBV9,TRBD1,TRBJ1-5,TGTGCCAGCAGCTTCGGACAGGGAGGTCAGCCCCAGCATTTT,CASSFGQGGQPQHF
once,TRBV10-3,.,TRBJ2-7,TGTGCCATCACCCCTTCGGACCGTTACGAGCAGTACTTC,CAITPSDRYEQYF
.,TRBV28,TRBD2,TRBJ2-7,TGTGCCAGCAGAGCGGGAGCGTTCAACGAGCAGTACTTC,CASRAGAFNEQYF
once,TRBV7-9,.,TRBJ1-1,TGTGCCAGCAACAACCCAAAGGGTGCGAACACTGAAGCTTTCTTT,CASNNPKGANTEAFF
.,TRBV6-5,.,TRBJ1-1,TGTGCCAGCAGTCCTGCTACCGATCCTGAGGAAGCTTTCTTT,CASSPATDPEEAFF
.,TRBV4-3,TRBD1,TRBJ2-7,TGCGCCAGCAGCTTAAATCCGGGACAGGACTACGAGCAGTACTTC,CASSLNPGQDYEQYF
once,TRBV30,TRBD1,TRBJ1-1,TGTGCCTGGAATTGGGACAGGCAGAACACTGAAGCTTTCTTT,CAWNWDRQNTEAFF
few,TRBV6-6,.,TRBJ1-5,TGTGCCAGCAGTTACTCGGCGGCAGGTAAACATTTT,CASSYSAAGKHF
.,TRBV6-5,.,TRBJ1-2,TGTGCCAGCAGTAACCCGGGACTAGGCTATGGCTACACCTTC,CASSNPGLGYGYTF
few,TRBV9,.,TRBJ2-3,TGTGCCAGCACTGGAGGGCTGGGCACAGATACGCAGTATTTT,CASTGGLGTDTQYF
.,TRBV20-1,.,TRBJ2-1,TGCAGTGCTAGGACCGAAGGAGGGCAGTTCTTC,CSARTEGGQFF
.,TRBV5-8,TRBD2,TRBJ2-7,TGTGCCAGCAGCCCCGGCGGGAGCGGAGGTCTACTGTGGGAGCAGTACTTC,CASSPGGSGGLLWEQYF
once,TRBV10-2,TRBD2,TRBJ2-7,TGCGCCAGCAGTGAGGGTCCTAGCGGGAGAACCTACGAGCAGTACTTC,CASSEGPSGRTYEQYF
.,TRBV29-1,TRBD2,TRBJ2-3,TGCAGCGTTGCGGGAGGTCCCACAGATACGCAGTATTTT,CSVAGGPTDTQYF
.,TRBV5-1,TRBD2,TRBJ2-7,TGCGCCAGCAGCTTGGTAGCGGGAGGGCCCCACGAGCAGTACTTC,CASSLVAGGPHEQYF
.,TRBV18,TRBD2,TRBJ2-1,TGTGCCAGCTCACCGCCGAAGTTGTCTAGCGGGAACTATGAGCAGTTCTTC,CASSPPKLSSGNYEQFF
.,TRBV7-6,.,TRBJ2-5,TGTGCCAGCAGCTCCGGACGGTTAGAAGAGACCCAGTACTTC,CASSSGRLEETQYF
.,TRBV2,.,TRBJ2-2,TGTGCCAGCAGTGCAGGTGGTCGCTCCGGGGAGCTGTTTTTT,CASSAGGRSGELFF
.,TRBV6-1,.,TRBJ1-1,TGTGCCAGCAGTGAAGTCAGGGGATGGGCGGTTGAAGCTTTCTTT,CASSEVRGWAVEAFF
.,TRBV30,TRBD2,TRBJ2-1,TGTGCCTGCCCAAGGACTAGCGGGGGCGGTGAGCAGTTCTTC,CACPRTSGGGEQFF
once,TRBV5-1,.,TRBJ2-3,TGCGCCAGCAGCCGGGCTCGGTTGCAGGGCGACACAGATACGCAGTATTTT,CASSRARLQGDTDTQYF
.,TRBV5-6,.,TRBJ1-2,TGTGCCAGCAGCTGGGAGTCGGGCGGCTCTCCCCTCGGCTACACCTTC,CASSWESGGSPLGYTF
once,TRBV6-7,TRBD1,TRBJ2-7,TGTGCCAGCAGTTACCCTCCGACAGGGGCCTCCTACGAGCAGTACTTC,CASSYPPTGASYEQYF
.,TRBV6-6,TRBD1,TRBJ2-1,TGTGCCAGCAACCCCCGGGACAGCCGGAGAAATGAGCAGTTCTTC,CASNPRDSRRNEQFF
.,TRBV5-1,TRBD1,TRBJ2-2,TGCGCCAGCAGCTTGTATAGGCAGGGGGCGAAAGCCGGGGAGCTGTTTTTT,CASSLYRQGAKAGELFF
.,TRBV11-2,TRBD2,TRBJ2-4,TGTGCCAGCAGCACGACTAGCGGGATGAGCAAAAACATTCAGTACTTC,CASSTTSGMSKNIQYF
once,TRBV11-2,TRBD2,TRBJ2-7,TGTGCCAGCAGCTTAGGGACTAGCGGGGACTACGAGCAGTACTTC,CASSLGTSGDYEQYF
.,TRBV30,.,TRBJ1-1,TGTGCCTGGAGCCTGACATGGGACAACACTGAAGCTTTCTTT,CAWSLTWDNTEAFF
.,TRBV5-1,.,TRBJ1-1,TGCGCCAGCAGCCACTATACGAGCAAGAACACTGAAGCTTTCTTT,CASSHYTSKNTEAFF
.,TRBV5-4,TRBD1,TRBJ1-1,TGTGCCAGCAGCTCACCCGACAGGGGTGAAGCTTTCTTT,CASSSPDRGEAFF
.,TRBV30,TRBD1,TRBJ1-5,TGTGCCTGGACCCAAAAGGGACAGGTGACTTTTAGCAATCAGCCCCAGCATTTT,CAWTQKGQVTFSNQPQHF
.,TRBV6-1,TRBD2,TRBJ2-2,TGTGCCAGCAGCCGGCTAGCGGAGAACACCGGGGAGCTGTTTTTT,CASSRLAENTGELFF
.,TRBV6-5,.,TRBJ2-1,TGTGCCACCTCAGGGGTTTCCTACAATGAGCAGTTCTTC,CATSGVSYNEQFF
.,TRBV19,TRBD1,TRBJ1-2,TGTGCCAGTAGAGACAGGGTTGACGGCTACACCTTC,CASRDRVDGYTF
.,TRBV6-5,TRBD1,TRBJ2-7,TGTGCCAGCAGCCCGGACAGGGCGAGGCAGTACTTC,CASSPDRARQYF
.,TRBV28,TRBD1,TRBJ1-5,TGTGCCAGCAGTCCCCGACAGGGAGGCAGTCAGCCCCAGCATTTT,CASSPRQGGSQPQHF
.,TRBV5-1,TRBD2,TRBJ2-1,TGCGCCAGCAGCAAAGCTAGCGGGCGAGGCGATGAGCAGTTCTTC,CASSKASGRGDEQFF
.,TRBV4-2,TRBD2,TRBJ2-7,TGTGCCAGCAGCCAAGAACTTGAGGGACTACCTCTTGAGCAGTACTTC,CASSQELEGLPLEQYF
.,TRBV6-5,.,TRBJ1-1,TGTGCCAGCAGTTACAAGGGAGGCACTGAAGCTTTCTTT,CASSYKGGTEAFF
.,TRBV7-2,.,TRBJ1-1,TGTGCCAGCAGCTTAGACCCTCGGGCCGCATACACTGAAGCTTTCTTT,CASSLDPRAAYTEAFF
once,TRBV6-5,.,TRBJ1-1,TGTGCCAGCAACCTCGGGGCAGGGGTGGGTGAAGCTTTCTTT,CASNLGAGVGEAFF
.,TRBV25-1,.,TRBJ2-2,TGTGCCAGCAGTGAGGTCGGAGGGCTCGACACCGGGGAGCTGTTTTTT,CASSEVGGLDTGELFF
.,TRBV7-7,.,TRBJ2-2,TGTGCTAGCAGCTTGCTTTCGAACACCGGGGAGCTGTTTTTT,CASSLLSNTGELFF
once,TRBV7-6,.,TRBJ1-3,TGTGCCAGCAGACGAACCGGGACGGGCTCTGGAAACACCATATATTTT,CASRRTGTGSGNTIYF
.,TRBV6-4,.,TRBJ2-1,TGTGCCAGCAGCGGACTGGAGAATGAGCAGTTCTTC,CASSGLENEQFF
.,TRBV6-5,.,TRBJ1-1,TGTGCCAGCAGTTACGAACCGAACACTGAAGCTTTCTTT,CASSYEPNTEAFF
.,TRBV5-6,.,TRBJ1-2,TGTGCCAGCAGCCTAAATGACCGACCTAACTATGGCTACACCTTC,CASSLNDRPNYGYTF
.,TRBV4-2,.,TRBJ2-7,TGTGCCAGCAGCCAAGAGTCTGGCGGCTCCTACGAGCAGTACTTC,CASSQESGGSYEQYF
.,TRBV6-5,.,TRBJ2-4,TGTGCCAGCAGCCCACGGGCCTCTCGGGGTATTCAGTACTTC,CASSPRASRGIQYF
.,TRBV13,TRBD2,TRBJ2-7,TGTGCCAGCAGCTTAGGGGTAGCGGGGCACTACGAGCAGTACTTC,CASSLGVAGHYEQYF
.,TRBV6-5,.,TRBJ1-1,TGTGCCAGCAGTTCCCCCCAGCGGGCGAGCACTGAAGCTTTCTTT,CASSSPQRASTEAFF